This T cell receptor beta chain was recorded in a study of blood T cell repertoires in COVID-19. Per the germline V gene, CDR1 is MNHEY and CDR2 is SMNVEV (reference sequence). Trimming stripped 6 bases from V and 3 bases from J, with 14 bases between. The CDR3 covers 14 residues. The assay was immunoSEQ multiplex PCR, and TCRdb's table has in-frame clones only and misses some. The sample has tens of thousands of clones, approximately 86% seen once. The sample comprised peripheral blood. This TCR was recovered from a human donor in a cohort sampled during active COVID-19. The chain links TRBV27 to TRBJ1-1, with D perhaps TRBD1 (6 bases). CDR3 bases: TGTGCCAGCAGGCTAATTACAGGGTACACTGAAGCTTTCTTT. Its protein is CASRLITGYTEAFF.